One sample yielded the 14 T cell receptor beta chains listed below, sequenced in a study of T cell responses to AZD1222 COVID-19 vaccine. Sequenced by immunoSEQ multiplex PCR; TCRdb stores in-frame clones only, minus some. The data show tens of thousands of clones, 70% to 90% seen once. Sequencing used peripheral blood, obtained on day 0 of AZD1222 vaccination. Every receptor here comes from an adult in good health.

The V gene is TRBV19, the J gene TRBJ1-2, with no clear D. With 3 bases removed from V and 1 base from J, the gap between germline ends came to 9 bases. The germline V gene has CDR1 LNHDA and CDR2 SQIVND (reference sequence). CDR3 length equals 14 residues. The CDR3 nucleotides read TGTGCCAGTAGTATGTTACGGGTTAACTATGGCTACACCTTC. Its protein is CASSMLRVNYGYTF.

The chain combines TRBV7-3 with TRBJ2-6, with D hard to call. The germline CDR1 and CDR2 sequences are SGHTA and FQGTGA. The CDR3 spans 15 residues. V lost 3 bases to trimming and J lost 0 bases, with 6 bases between them. CDR3 sequence reads: CASSFDNSGANVLTF. In DNA, the CDR3 is TGTGCCAGCAGCTTTGACAACTCTGGGGCCAACGTCCTGACTTTC.

The CDR3 sequence is CASSSRDSFSNQPQHF. The CDR3 region has the DNA TGTGCCAGCAGCTCCCGGGACAGCTTTAGCAATCAGCCCCAGCATTTT. The V and J genes are TRBV7-8 and TRBJ1-5; 7 positions match TRBD1. CDR3 size: 16 residues. Per germline, CDR1 SGHVS and CDR2 FQNEAQ. V dropped 4 bases and J dropped 0; count of bases not matched to a gene: 6.

This clone was detected only once. The gene calls are TRBV7-2 and TRBJ2-5; D is undetermined. The CDR3 spans 13 residues. Trimming cost V 1 base and J 5 bases, with 8 bases left between them. From germline, CDR1 is SGHTA and CDR2 FQGNSA. The CDR3 region is CASSLVGVETQYF. The DNA for the CDR3 is TGTGCCAGCAGCTTAGTTGGGGTTGAGACCCAGTACTTC.

The J gene is TRBJ2-7, the V gene TRBV11-2; TRBD2 aligns across 8 bases. V dropped 5 bases and J dropped 5; count of bases not matched to a gene: 5. The CDR3 runs to 13 residues. Germline V gene data show CDR1 as SGHAT and CDR2 as FQNNGV. The CDR3 is CASSPRTSNEQYF. CDR3 DNA: TGTGCCAGCAGCCCTAGGACTAGCAACGAGCAGTACTTC.

The chain employs TRBV2 and TRBJ1-1, with D tentatively TRBD1 (6 bases). There are 15 residues in the CDR3. Trimming left V 7 bases short and J 9 bases short, with 24 bases between. The germline V gene has CDR1 SNHLY and CDR2 FYNNEI. CDR3 loop: CASTSDGGDTTKAFF. As DNA, the CDR3 is TGTGCCAGCACCTCGGACGGTGGGGACACAACTAAAGCTTTCTTT. Filled out from reference TRBV2 and TRBJ1-1, the complete variable domain reads EPEVTQTPSHQVTQMGQEVILRCVPISNHLYFYWYRQILGQKVEFLVSFYNNEISEKSEIFDDQFSVERPDGSNFTLKIRSTKLEDSAMYFCASTSDGGDTTKAFFGQGTRLTVV.

The V and J genes are TRBV19 and TRBJ2-1; TRBD2 might be the D (5 bases). CDR1 LNHDA and CDR2 SQIVND come from the germline V gene (reference sequence). V gave up 3 bases and J gave up 0 bases, with 12 bases separating them. The length of the CDR3 is 16 residues. The CDR3 bases are TGTGCCAGTAGTATTCTTACGGGGAGCTCCTACAATGAGCAGTTCTTC. It yields the protein CASSILTGSSYNEQFF.

This chain connects TRBV11-2 to TRBJ2-7; D ambiguous. Deletions cut 1 base from V and 1 base from J, with 2 bases between. The CDR3 consists of 12 residues. Germline CDR1 reads SGHAT; CDR2 reads FQNNGV. CDR3 sequence (DNA): TGTGCCAGCAGCTTAGGATCCTACGAGCAGTACTTC. This translates into CASSLGSYEQYF.

V usage is TRBV30 and J usage is TRBJ2-5; D not certain. CDR3 length: 15 amino acids. CDR1 GTSNPN and CDR2 SVGIG come from the germline V gene (reference sequence). V was cut by 3 bases and J by 5 bases, with 19 bases left in between. CDR3 DNA: TGTGCCTGGAGGGTAAAAAAGTCCCGAGTGGAGACCCAGTACTTC. This codes for CAWRVKKSRVETQYF.

The V gene is TRBV7-3, the J gene TRBJ2-5, with 7 bases matching TRBD2. With V trimmed by 1 base and J by 4 bases, 6 bases remained unmatched. CDR1 SGHTA and CDR2 FQGTGA come from the germline V gene. The CDR3 contains 15 residues. The CDR3 sequence: CASSLIGQRGETQYF. The CDR3 DNA reads TGTGCCAGCAGCTTAATAGGGCAGCGGGGAGAGACCCAGTACTTC. Together with reference TRBV7-3 and TRBJ2-5, the CDR3 gives the full variable domain: GAGVSQTPSNKVTEKGKYVELRCDPISGHTALYWYRQSLGQGPEFLIYFQGTGAADDSGLPNDRFFAVRPEGSVSTLKIQRTERGDSAVYLCASSLIGQRGETQYFGPGTRLLVL.

This clone was seen just once. The rearrangement uses TRBV9 and TRBJ2-2; unclear D gene. CDR1 is SGDLS and CDR2 is YYNGEE in the germline V gene. V lost 0 bases and J 0 bases, leaving 12 bases between the germline ends. The CDR3 covers 17 residues. The CDR3 region has the DNA TGTGCCAGCAGCGTAGTCGGGCTATCCGCGAACACCGGGGAGCTGTTTTTT. This codes for CASSVVGLSANTGELFF.

This clone turned up a few times. The V call is TRBV5-1, the J call TRBJ1-1, with D perhaps matching TRBD1 (5 bases). Germline V gives CDR1 SGHRS, CDR2 YFSETQ. CDR3 length equals 17 residues. The germline V and J ends were trimmed by 4 bases and 1 base, with 20 bases remaining between them. The CDR3: CASSPKSLGGQNTEAFF. In DNA, the CDR3 is TGCGCCAGCAGCCCGAAGTCTTTAGGAGGACAGAACACTGAAGCTTTCTTT.

The chain couples TRBV7-9 to TRBJ2-5, with 7 bases matching TRBD1. Trimming removed 5 bases from V and 5 bases from J; junction bases left unmatched: 5. CDR1 and CDR2 (germline): SEHNR, FQNEAQ (reference sequence). The CDR3 is made up of 13 amino acids. For the CDR3, the DNA is TGTGCCAGCAGCCCAGGGACAGTTGAGACCCAGTACTTC. Amino acids: CASSPGTVETQYF.

The chain joins TRBV19 to TRBJ1-5; D unclear. Trimming removed 3 bases from V and 0 bases from J, with 9 bases in between. This CDR3 spans 15 amino acids. In germline, CDR1 is LNHDA, CDR2 SQIVND (reference sequence). The CDR3 spells CASSMGADSNQPQHF. In DNA, the CDR3 is TGTGCCAGTAGTATGGGCGCAGATAGCAATCAGCCCCAGCATTTT.